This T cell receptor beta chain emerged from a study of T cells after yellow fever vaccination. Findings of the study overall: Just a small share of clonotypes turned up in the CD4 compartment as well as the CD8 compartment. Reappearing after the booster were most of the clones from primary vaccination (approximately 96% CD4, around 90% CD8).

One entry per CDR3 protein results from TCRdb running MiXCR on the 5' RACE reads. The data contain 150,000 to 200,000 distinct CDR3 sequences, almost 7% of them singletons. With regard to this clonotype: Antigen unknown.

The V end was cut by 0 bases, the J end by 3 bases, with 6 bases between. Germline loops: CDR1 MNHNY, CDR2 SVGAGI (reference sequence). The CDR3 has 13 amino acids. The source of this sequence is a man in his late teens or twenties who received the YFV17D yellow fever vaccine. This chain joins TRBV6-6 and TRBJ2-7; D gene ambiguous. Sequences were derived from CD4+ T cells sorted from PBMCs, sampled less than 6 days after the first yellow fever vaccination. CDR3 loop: CASSYSKDYEQYF. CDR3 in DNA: TGTGCCAGCAGTTACTCGAAAGACTACGAGCAGTACTTC.